The 22 T cell receptor beta chains below come from one sample, sequenced in a study of beta chain features in type 1 diabetes. The antigens for these receptors are not known. Expressed TCRB transcripts were sequenced because the entire RNA isolate underwent reverse transcription. Assay used: immunoSEQ multiplex PCR; TCRdb lists only in-frame clones, some missing. Seen here are about 280,000 clones, approximately 15% observed once, and the top ten hold less than 0.02%. Whole-study results and caveats: Type 1 diabetes patients had moderately but significantly shorter TCRB CDR3s in all four CD4+ subsets.

What was sequenced was naive CD4+ T cells from blood. The source of these receptors is a man aged 18-30 years with type 1 diabetes.

This clone was seen a handful of times. V is TRBV28 and J is TRBJ1-1; the D gene is possibly TRBD1 (6 bases). The V end was cut by 8 bases, the J end by 5 bases, with 15 bases between. CDR3 length: 13 residues. Per the germline V gene, CDR1 is MDHEN and CDR2 is SYDVKM. The chain's CDR3 is CASRKQGGTEAFF. CDR3 sequence (DNA): TGTGCCAGCCGAAAACAGGGTGGAACTGAAGCTTTCTTT.

This clone was counted a few times. V usage is TRBV19 and J usage is TRBJ1-5, with TRBD1 matching over 9 bases. CDR3 length equals 16 residues. Germline CDR1 and CDR2: LNHDA and SQIVND (reference sequence). V trimming: 3 bases; J trimming: 6 bases; junction bases outside the gene matches: 9. CDR3 nucleotides: TGTGCCAGTAGTATTCAAAACAGGGGGCGCCGTCAGCCCCAGCATTTT. As protein: CASSIQNRGRRQPQHF. The whole variable domain, remainder taken from reference TRBV19 and TRBJ1-5, is DGGITQSPKYLFRKEGQNVTLSCEQNLNHDAMYWYRQDPGQGLRLIYYSQIVNDFQKGDIAEGYSVSREKKESFPLTVTSAQKNPTAFYLCASSIQNRGRRQPQHFGDGTRLSIL.

This clone was detected a few times. The chain links TRBV9 to TRBJ2-5, with 8 positions matching TRBD2. Germline trimming cut 0 bases from V and 5 bases from J; bases unmatched to any gene: 15. The CDR3 contains 18 residues. Per the germline V gene, CDR1 is SGDLS and CDR2 is YYNGEE. As DNA, the CDR3 is TGTGCCAGCAGCGTAGGGGTGAGCGGGAGTTCTTTGTCGGAGACCCAGTACTTC. Encoded protein: CASSVGVSGSSLSETQYF. Variable domain in full (rest from reference TRBV9 and TRBJ2-5): DSGVTQTPKHLITATGQRVTLRCSPRSGDLSVYWYQQSLDQGLQFLIQYYNGEERAKGNILERFSAQQFPDLHSELNLSSLELGDSALYFCASSVGVSGSSLSETQYFGPGTRLLVL.

J is TRBJ2-5 and V is TRBV2; 7 nucleotides align to TRBD2. Germline trimming cut 4 bases from V and 5 bases from J; bases unmatched to any gene: 7. Germline loops: CDR1 SNHLY, CDR2 FYNNEI. This CDR3 is built from 14 residues. CDR3 loop: CASSAEREGETQYF. CDR3 sequence (DNA): TGTGCCAGCAGTGCCGAGCGGGAAGGGGAGACCCAGTACTTC.

This chain joins TRBV5-4 and TRBJ2-3; TRBD2 is a possible D gene (7 bases). Germline V CDR1 and CDR2: SGHNT, YYREEE (reference sequence). CDR3 length: 17 amino acids. The V and J ends lost 4 bases and 5 bases respectively, with 23 bases between them. The DNA of the CDR3 is TGTGCCAGCAGCACCGGAACGGGGGGCCGTACGGGAGATACGCAGTATTTT. The encoded protein is CASSTGTGGRTGDTQYF.

This clone appeared a few times. The chain recombines TRBV29-1 with TRBJ2-1; D possibly corresponds to TRBD1 (5 bases). V was clipped by 6 bases and J by 10 bases, with 19 bases between them. Germline V gene lookup returns CDR1 SQVTM and CDR2 ANQGSEA. The CDR3 runs to 13 residues. Here the CDR3 DNA reads TGCAGCGTCCGACGCGACAGTATCAGCGAGCAGTTCTTC. Translating it yields CSVRRDSISEQFF.

This clone showed up just a few times. V gene TRBV18 combines with J gene TRBJ2-1; the D is unclear. Germline CDR1 KGHSH, CDR2 LQKENI. This CDR3 region has 13 residues. V was shortened by 3 bases and J by 4 bases, with 7 bases between the two germline ends. This CDR3 is CASSPVSYNEQFF. The CDR3 nucleotides read TGTGCCAGCTCACCCGTCTCTTACAATGAGCAGTTCTTC.

This clone turned up a few times. DNA for the CDR3: TGTGCCAGCAAGACAGGTGTTGGAAGAACCCTCCACTTT. Protein product: CASKTGVGRTLHF. The V gene is TRBV5-4, the J gene TRBJ1-6; the D gene is possibly TRBD1 (6 bases). The germline gives CDR1 SGHNT, CDR2 YYREEE (reference sequence). This CDR3 region has 13 residues. V was pared by 6 bases and J by 14 bases, with 18 bases between.

The chain joins TRBV4-2 to TRBJ2-7, with D possibly TRBD2 on 7 matching bases. The germline gives CDR1 LGHNA, CDR2 YNFKEQ. Trimming took 0 bases from V and 6 from J, leaving 18 bases between them. There are 16 residues in the CDR3. The CDR3 sequence: CASSQEIRGASSEQYF. CDR3 DNA: TGTGCCAGCAGCCAAGAAATACGGGGGGCGTCGTCCGAGCAGTACTTC.

V gene TRBV30 combines with J gene TRBJ1-2; maybe TRBD1 (6 bases). CDR1 and CDR2 from the germline V gene are GTSNPN and SVGIG (reference sequence). Trimming removed 3 bases from V and 8 bases from J, with 19 bases in between. The CDR3 has 14 residues. CDR3 protein: CAWRPRPQGQGYTF. CDR3 bases: TGTGCCTGGAGACCACGTCCACAGGGACAAGGCTACACCTTC.

A few counts support this clone. The CDR3 DNA follows: TGTGCCAGCAGTGGGACTGACCTACATGGCTACACCTTC. Residues: CASSGTDLHGYTF. The chain joins TRBV6-5 to TRBJ1-2; D is perhaps TRBD1 (5 bases). The CDR3 totals 13 residues. Germline-derived CDR1 and CDR2 are MNHEY and SVGAGI. Trimming took 5 bases from V and 6 from J, leaving 13 bases between them.

V is TRBV18 and J is TRBJ2-5, with D possibly being TRBD1 (6 bases). This CDR3 has 14 residues. The V gene lost 2 bases and the J gene lost 11 bases, with 18 bases spanning the gap. Per germline, CDR1 KGHSH and CDR2 LQKENI. The CDR3 reads CASSPGLGAGEQYF. DNA for the CDR3: TGTGCCAGCTCACCAGGTTTGGGGGCTGGAGAGCAGTACTTC. The complete variable domain, with remaining parts taken from reference TRBV18 and TRBJ2-5, reads NAGVMQNPRHLVRRRGQEARLRCSPMKGHSHVYWYRQLPEEGLKFMVYLQKENIIDESGMPKERFSAEFPKEGPSILRIQQVVRGDSAAYFCASSPGLGAGEQYFGPGTRLLVL.

The rearrangement uses TRBV11-2 and TRBJ1-2; D is undetermined. The CDR3 is made up of 12 amino acids. V lost 5 bases, J lost 7 bases, and 11 bases lay in between. In germline, CDR1 is SGHAT, CDR2 FQNNGV. The CDR3 sequence: CASSRTEVGYTF. The DNA for the CDR3 is TGTGCCAGCAGCCGAACCGAGGTTGGCTACACCTTC.

This clone has only a few counts. This rearrangement joins TRBV15 to TRBJ2-5, with 7 bases that match TRBD2. This CDR3 comprises 14 residues. The V gene end was trimmed by 1 base and the J gene end by 7 bases; junction bases not matched to a gene: 6. Germline V CDR1 and CDR2: LNHNV, YYDKDF (reference sequence). CDR3 DNA: TGTGCCACCAGCAGAGGACTAGCTCCCGGGACCCAGTACTTC. It translates to CATSRGLAPGTQYF. Full variable domain (rest looked up from reference TRBV15 and TRBJ2-5): DAMVIQNPRYQVTQFGKPVTLSCSQTLNHNVMYWYQQKSSQAPKLLFHYYDKDFNNEADTPDNFQSRRPNTSFCFLDIRSPGLGDTAMYLCATSRGLAPGTQYFGPGTRLLVL.

This clone appeared a few times. CDR3 nucleotides: TGTGCCAGCAGCCCCTCCCGGGGGGGAAACGAAAAACTGTTTTTT. This encodes CASSPSRGGNEKLFF. The V and J genes are TRBV9 and TRBJ1-4; perhaps TRBD1 as D (5 bases). Germline CDR1 reads SGDLS; CDR2 reads YYNGEE. The CDR3 sequence is 15 residues long. V lost 4 bases and J 8 bases, leaving 18 bases between the germline ends.

A few counts support this clone. The chain recombines TRBV7-8 with TRBJ2-1; perhaps TRBD1 as D (6 bases). This CDR3 has 14 amino acids. V lost 2 bases to trimming and J lost 4 bases, with 9 bases between them. Germline CDR1 SGHVS, CDR2 FQNEAQ. The CDR3 is CASSLPDRYNEQFF. In nucleotides, the CDR3 is TGTGCCAGCAGCTTACCCGACAGGTACAATGAGCAGTTCTTC.

This clone was observed a few times. The chain has TRBV29-1 and TRBJ1-1; D gene uncertain. From germline, CDR1 is SQVTM and CDR2 ANQGSEA. The CDR3 runs to 12 residues. V gave up 7 bases and J gave up 1 base, with 10 bases separating them. CDR3 protein: CSAAYANTEAFF. The CDR3 DNA follows: TGCAGCGCTGCGTATGCGAACACTGAAGCTTTCTTT.

CDR3 DNA sequence: TGCAGCGGGACAGAGGCAACTAATGAAAAACTGTTTTTT. This sequence encodes CSGTEATNEKLFF. The rearrangement links TRBV29-1 to TRBJ1-4; a weak D match, TRBD1 (6 bases). V shed 7 bases and J shed 0 bases, with 9 bases lying between them. Germline assignment: CDR1 SQVTM and CDR2 ANQGSEA. The CDR3 runs to 13 residues.

In this sample, this clone turned up a few times. CDR3 in amino acids: CASSIGTITGELFF. DNA of the CDR3: TGCGCCAGCAGCATCGGGACTATCACCGGGGAGCTGTTTTTT. The chain joins TRBV5-1 to TRBJ2-2, with 7 nucleotides matching TRBD2. Germline CDR1 reads SGHRS; CDR2 reads YFSETQ. This CDR3 has 14 residues. The V and J ends lost 4 bases and 4 bases, in that order; junction bases with no gene match: 4. Together with reference TRBV5-1 and TRBJ2-2, the CDR3 gives the full variable domain: KAGVTQTPRYLIKTRGQQVTLSCSPISGHRSVSWYQQTPGQGLQFLFEYFSETQRNKGNFPGRFSGRQFSNSRSEMNVSTLELGDSALYLCASSIGTITGELFFGEGSRLTVL.

The chain joins TRBV10-3 to TRBJ2-3; TRBD2 agrees at 7 bases. The germline CDR1 and CDR2 sequences are ENHRY and SYGVKD. V shed 10 bases, J shed 3 bases, and the junction held 7 bases outside the gene matches. This CDR3 contains 13 residues. The CDR3 DNA reads TGTGCCACGCGGGGCGGGAGTACAGATACGCAGTATTTT. Its translation: CATRGGSTDTQYF.

This clone was seen more than once but under ten times. The chain links TRBV4-3 to TRBJ2-1; the D is unclear. Germline loops: CDR1 LGHNA, CDR2 YSLEER. The CDR3 is 14 residues long. Trimming took 0 bases from V and 7 from J, leaving 10 bases between them. The CDR3 region has the DNA TGCGCCAGCAGCCAAGAGAGGAGTCGTAATGAGCAGTTCTTC. Amino acid sequence: CASSQERSRNEQFF.

V and J are TRBV29-1 and TRBJ1-2; 10 positions match TRBD1. The CDR3 is 14 residues long. V lost 6 bases to trimming and J lost 4 bases; unmatched junction nucleotides: 8. CDR1 is SQVTM and CDR2 is ANQGSEA in the germline V gene. The CDR3 sequence: CSVGDRGRGYGYTF. The CDR3 coding sequence is TGCAGCGTCGGCGACAGGGGGCGCGGCTATGGCTACACCTTC.